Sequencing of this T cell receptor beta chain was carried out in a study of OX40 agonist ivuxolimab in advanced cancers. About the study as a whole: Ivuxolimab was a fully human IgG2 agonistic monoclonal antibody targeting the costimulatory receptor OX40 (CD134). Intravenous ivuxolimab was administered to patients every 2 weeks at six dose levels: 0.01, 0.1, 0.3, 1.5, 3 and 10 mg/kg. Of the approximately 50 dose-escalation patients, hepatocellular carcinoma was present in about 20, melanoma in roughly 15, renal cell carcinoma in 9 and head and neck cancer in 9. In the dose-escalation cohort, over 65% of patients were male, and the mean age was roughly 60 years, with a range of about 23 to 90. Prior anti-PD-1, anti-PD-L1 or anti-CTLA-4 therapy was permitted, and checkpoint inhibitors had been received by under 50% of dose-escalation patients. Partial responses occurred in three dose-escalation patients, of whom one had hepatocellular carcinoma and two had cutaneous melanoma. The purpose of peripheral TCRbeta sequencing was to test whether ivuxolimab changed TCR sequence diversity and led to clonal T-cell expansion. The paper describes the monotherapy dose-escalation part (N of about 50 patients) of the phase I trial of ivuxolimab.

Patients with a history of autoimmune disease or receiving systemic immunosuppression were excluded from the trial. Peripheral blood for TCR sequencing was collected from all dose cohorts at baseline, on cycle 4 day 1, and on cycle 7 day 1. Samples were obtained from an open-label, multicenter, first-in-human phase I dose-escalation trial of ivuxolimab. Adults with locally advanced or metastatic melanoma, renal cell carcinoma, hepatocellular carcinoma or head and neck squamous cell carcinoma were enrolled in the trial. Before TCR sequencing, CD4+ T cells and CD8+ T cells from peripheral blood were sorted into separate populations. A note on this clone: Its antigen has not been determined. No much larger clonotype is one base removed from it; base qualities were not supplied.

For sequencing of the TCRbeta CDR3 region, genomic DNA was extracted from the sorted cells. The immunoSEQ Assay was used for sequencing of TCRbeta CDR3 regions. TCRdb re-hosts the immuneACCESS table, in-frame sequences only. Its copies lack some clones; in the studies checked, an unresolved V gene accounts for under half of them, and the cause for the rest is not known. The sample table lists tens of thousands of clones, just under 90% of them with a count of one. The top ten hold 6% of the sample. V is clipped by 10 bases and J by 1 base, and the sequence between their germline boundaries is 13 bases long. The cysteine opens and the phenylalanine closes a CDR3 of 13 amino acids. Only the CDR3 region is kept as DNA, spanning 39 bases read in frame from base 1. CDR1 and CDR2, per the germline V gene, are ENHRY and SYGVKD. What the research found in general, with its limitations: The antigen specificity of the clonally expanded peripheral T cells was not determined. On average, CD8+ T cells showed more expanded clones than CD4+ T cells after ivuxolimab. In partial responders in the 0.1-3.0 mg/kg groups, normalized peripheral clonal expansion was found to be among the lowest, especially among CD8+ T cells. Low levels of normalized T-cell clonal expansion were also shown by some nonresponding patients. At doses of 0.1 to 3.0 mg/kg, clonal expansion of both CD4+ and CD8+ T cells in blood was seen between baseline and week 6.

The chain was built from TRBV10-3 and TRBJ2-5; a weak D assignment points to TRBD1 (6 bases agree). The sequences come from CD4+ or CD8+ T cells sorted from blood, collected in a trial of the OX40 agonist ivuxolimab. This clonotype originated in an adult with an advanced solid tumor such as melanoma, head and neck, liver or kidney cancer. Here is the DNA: TGTGCCACCTCGGGACAAATCCAAGAGACCCAGTACTTC. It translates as CATSGQIQETQYF.